The 11 T cell receptor beta chains listed next were all sequenced from one sample in a study of cytomegalovirus exposure and HLA in healthy donors. 13 Jbeta primers and 60 Vbeta primers were used for the PCR. This table comes from immunoSEQ multiplex PCR, and its TCRdb copy is limited to in-frame clones, with some not included. The sample lists about 120,000 clones; roughly 70% were seen once. Sequenced sample: PBMCs. The origin of the receptors is a man aged 25 to 45 in good health and CMV-seronegative.

The V and J genes are TRBV4-2 and TRBJ2-5; possible D gene TRBD1, 6 bases. The J call may be mistaken, given a closer DNA end match to TRBJ2-7. CDR3 length: 14 residues. Germline V CDR1 and CDR2: LGHNA, YNFKEQ. This chain's CDR3 is CASSEAGDGYEQYF. As DNA, the CDR3 is TGTGCCAGCAGCGAAGCAGGGGACGGTTACGAGCAGTACTTC.

Only a few counts were recorded for this clone. This chain connects TRBV27 to TRBJ1-2; D is possibly TRBD1 (5 bases). Germline V gene data show CDR1 as MNHEY and CDR2 as SMNVEV (reference sequence). This CDR3 has 18 amino acids. V was shortened by 5 bases and J by 7 bases, with 29 bases between the two germline ends. CDR3 residues: CASSESGRQGSILGGYTF. CDR3 nucleotide sequence: TGTGCCAGCAGTGAATCCGGGAGGCAGGGATCCATCTTGGGTGGCTACACCTTC.

V and J are TRBV5-8 and TRBJ1-2; D gene uncertain. There are 13 residues in the CDR3. Germline values: CDR1 SGHTS, CDR2 YDEGEE. Trimming shortened V by 0 bases and J by 3 bases, and 6 bases separated the two germline ends. CDR3 residues: CASSLGGYYGYTF. The DNA for the CDR3 is TGTGCCAGCAGCTTGGGAGGGTACTATGGCTACACCTTC.

The chain carries TRBV6-5 and TRBJ2-7; D call uncertain. Trimming stripped 2 bases from V and 2 bases from J, with 7 bases between. CDR1 and CDR2 (germline): MNHEY, SVGAGI. CDR3 length equals 13 residues. The CDR3 protein is CASSYGSTYEQYF. The CDR3 nucleotides read TGTGCCAGCAGTTACGGTAGCACCTACGAGCAGTACTTC.

The chain is built from TRBV5-1 and TRBJ2-1; TRBD2 agrees at 9 bases. After removal of 4 bases from V and 8 bases from J, the junction contained 13 bases not matched to a gene. This CDR3 is 16 amino acids long. Germline CDR1 is SGHRS and CDR2 is YFSETQ. The CDR3 DNA reads TGCGCCAGCAGCCCTGGTTTGCGGGGGGGGAACCATGAGCAGTTCTTC. This sequence encodes CASSPGLRGGNHEQFF.

V gene TRBV29-1 combines with J gene TRBJ2-3; possibly TRBD2 for D (5 bases). This CDR3 has 13 amino acids. V gave up 3 bases and J gave up 2 bases, with 9 bases separating them. The germline gives CDR1 SQVTM, CDR2 ANQGSEA. The CDR3 nucleotides are TGCAGCGTTGAGGACCGGGACACAGATACGCAGTATTTT. Protein sequence: CSVEDRDTDTQYF.

This chain uses TRBV15 with TRBJ1-5; D unclear. Germline V gives CDR1 LNHNV, CDR2 YYDKDF (reference sequence). The CDR3 length is 13 residues. Trimming shortened V by 3 bases and J by 6 bases, and 9 bases separated the two germline ends. The CDR3 protein is CATSSPGGQPQHF. The CDR3 DNA reads as TGTGCCACCAGCAGTCCTGGCGGTCAGCCCCAGCATTTT.

The J gene is TRBJ1-1, the V gene TRBV7-9, with a tentative D call TRBD1 (5 bases). This CDR3 comprises 16 residues. The V gene lost 7 bases and the J gene lost 1 base, with 19 bases spanning the gap. The germline CDR1 and CDR2 sequences are SEHNR and FQNEAQ (reference sequence). The CDR3 spells CASNRRGGSENTEAFF. DNA of the CDR3: TGTGCCAGCAACCGCCGTGGGGGGTCTGAGAACACTGAAGCTTTCTTT.

This chain uses TRBV27 with TRBJ2-1; 12 bases agree with TRBD1. The length of the CDR3 is 15 residues. CDR1 and CDR2 (germline): MNHEY, SMNVEV (reference sequence). After removal of 4 bases from V and 4 bases from J, the junction contained 2 bases not matched to a gene. The CDR3 here is CASSSGQGAYNEQFF. CDR3 DNA sequence: TGTGCCAGCAGTTCGGGACAGGGGGCTTACAATGAGCAGTTCTTC.

This clone was counted only a few times. V is TRBV5-1 and J is TRBJ2-5; tentative D call: TRBD2 (5 bases). V was cut by 0 bases and J by 2 bases, with 8 bases left in between. Germline loops: CDR1 SGHRS, CDR2 YFSETQ. The CDR3 is made up of 14 amino acids. The CDR3, as DNA: TGCGCCAGCAGCTTGGACGCGGGTCAAGAGACCCAGTACTTC. As protein: CASSLDAGQETQYF. The full variable domain, in which reference TRBV5-1 and TRBJ2-5 provide the parts outside the CDR3, is KAGVTQTPRYLIKTRGQQVTLSCSPISGHRSVSWYQQTPGQGLQFLFEYFSETQRNKGNFPGRFSGRQFSNSRSEMNVSTLELGDSALYLCASSLDAGQETQYFGPGTRLLVL.

The chain links TRBV19 to TRBJ1-6; 9 positions agree with TRBD1. This CDR3 contains 14 residues. CDR1 is LNHDA, CDR2 SQIVND, per germline (reference sequence). Unmatched junction bases numbered 4, after V lost 3 bases and J lost 10 bases. This CDR3 is CASSIGGQGSPLHF. The CDR3 DNA sequence: TGTGCCAGTAGTATCGGGGGACAGGGCTCACCCCTCCACTTT.